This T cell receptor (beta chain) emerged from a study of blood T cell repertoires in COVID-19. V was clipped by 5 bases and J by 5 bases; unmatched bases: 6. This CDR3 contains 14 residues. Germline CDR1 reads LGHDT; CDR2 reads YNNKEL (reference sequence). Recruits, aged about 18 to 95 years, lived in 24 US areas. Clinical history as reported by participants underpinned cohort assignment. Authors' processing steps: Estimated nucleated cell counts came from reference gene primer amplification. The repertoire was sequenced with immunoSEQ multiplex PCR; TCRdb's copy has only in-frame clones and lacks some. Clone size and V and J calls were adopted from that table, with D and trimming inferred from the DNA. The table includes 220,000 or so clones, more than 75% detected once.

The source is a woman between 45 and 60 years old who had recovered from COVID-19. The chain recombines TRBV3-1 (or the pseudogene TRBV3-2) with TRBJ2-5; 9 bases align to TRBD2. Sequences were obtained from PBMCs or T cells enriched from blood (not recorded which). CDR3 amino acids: CASSDSGSGETQYF. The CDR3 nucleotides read TGTGCCAGCAGCGATAGCGGGAGTGGGGAGACCCAGTACTTC.